This TCR beta chain was identified in a study of T cells after yellow fever vaccination. Study-wide points: Abundant clonotypes from the bulk population could get into FACS-sorted repertoires as contaminants.

UMIs and a universal primer site were added when TCR cDNA was made by 5'RACE template switching. Using its own MiXCR run on the 5' RACE reads, TCRdb lists one record per CDR3 protein. The table lists about 340,000 distinct CDR3 sequences, around an eighth of them singletons, with around 3% in the top ten. There are a few counts of this clonotype. The antigen remains unidentified. Germline CDR1 is SGHNT and CDR2 is YYREEE (reference sequence). V lost 5 bases, J lost 6 bases, and 18 bases lay in between. This CDR3 is 15 amino acids long. The specimen was CD4+ T cells sorted from PBMCs, collected 15 days after the yellow fever booster vaccination. The V and J genes are TRBV5-4 and TRBJ2-1; tentatively, D is TRBD1 or TRBD2 (6 bases each). The clonotype originates from a man between 18 and 29 years old who received the YFV17D yellow fever vaccine. The DNA of the CDR3 is TGTGCCAGCAGTTCGACGGGGGCGAGGGGCAATGAGCAGTTCTTC. Protein product: CASSSTGARGNEQFF.